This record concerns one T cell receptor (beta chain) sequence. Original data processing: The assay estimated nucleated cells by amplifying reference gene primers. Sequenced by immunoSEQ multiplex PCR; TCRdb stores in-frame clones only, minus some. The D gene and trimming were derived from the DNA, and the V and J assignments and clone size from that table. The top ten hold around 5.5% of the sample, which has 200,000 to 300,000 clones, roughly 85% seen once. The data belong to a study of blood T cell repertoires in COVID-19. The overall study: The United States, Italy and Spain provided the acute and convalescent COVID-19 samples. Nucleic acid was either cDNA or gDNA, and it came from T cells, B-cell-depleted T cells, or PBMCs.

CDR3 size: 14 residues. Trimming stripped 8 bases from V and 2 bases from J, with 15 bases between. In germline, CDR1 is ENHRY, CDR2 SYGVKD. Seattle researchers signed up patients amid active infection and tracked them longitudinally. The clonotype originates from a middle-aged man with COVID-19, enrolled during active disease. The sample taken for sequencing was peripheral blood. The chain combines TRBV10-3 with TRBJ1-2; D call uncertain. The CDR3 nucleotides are TGTGCCATCCCTGGGGAGGGTACGAACTATGGCTACACCTTC. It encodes CAIPGEGTNYGYTF.